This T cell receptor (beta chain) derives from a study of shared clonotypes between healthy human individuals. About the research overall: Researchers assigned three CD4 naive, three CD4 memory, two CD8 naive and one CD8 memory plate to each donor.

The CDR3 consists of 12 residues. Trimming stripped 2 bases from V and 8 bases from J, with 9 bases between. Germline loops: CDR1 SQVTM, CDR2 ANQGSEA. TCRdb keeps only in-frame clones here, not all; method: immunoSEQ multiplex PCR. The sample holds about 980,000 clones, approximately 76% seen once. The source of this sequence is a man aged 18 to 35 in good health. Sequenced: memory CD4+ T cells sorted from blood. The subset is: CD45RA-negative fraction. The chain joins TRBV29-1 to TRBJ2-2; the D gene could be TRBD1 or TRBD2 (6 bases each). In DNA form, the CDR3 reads TGCAGCGTTGAAAGGGGGGCTGGGGAGCTGTTTTTT. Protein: CSVERGAGELFF.